Below, 17 T cell receptor beta chains from the same sample are listed, as sequenced in a study of human T cells and chemical hapten exposure. The study used a library that attached unique molecular identifiers to individual cDNA molecules. MiXCR was run by TCRdb on the reads, yielding one entry per CDR3 protein. The table shows about 120,000 distinct CDR3 sequences, with about 7.7% occurring only once. Total RNA was isolated from unfractionated whole blood. Sequencing used whole blood. These receptors were collected from a human donor in good health. Some clones in this sample may be carry-over from other donors' samples.

This clonotype came up many times. This sequence joins TRBV29-1 and TRBJ2-1; 14 bases match TRBD2. The germline V gene encodes CDR1 SQVTM and CDR2 ANQGSEA. The trim removed 6 bases at V and 9 bases at J, leaving 7 bases unmatched. This CDR3 has 14 residues. The CDR3 sequence: CSVSGTSGSGEQFF. Here the CDR3 DNA reads TGCAGCGTGTCCGGGACTAGCGGGAGTGGTGAGCAGTTCTTC.

J is TRBJ2-4 and V is TRBV29-1, with TRBD2 matching over 10 bases. The CDR3 covers 17 residues. V lost 3 bases to trimming and J lost 0 bases; unmatched junction nucleotides: 8. Germline V lookup: CDR1 SQVTM, CDR2 ANQGSEA. The CDR3 bases are TGCAGCGTTGAGGCTAGCGGGGGCATACTAGCCAAAAACATTCAGTACTTC. This translates into CSVEASGGILAKNIQYF. Looking up the rest from reference TRBV29-1 and TRBJ2-4 gives the full variable domain: SAVISQKPSRDICQRGTSLTIQCQVDSQVTMMFWYRQQPGQSLTLIATANQGSEATYESGFVIDKFPISRPNLTFSTLTVSNMSPEDSSIYLCSVEASGGILAKNIQYFGAGTRLSVL.

A few counts support this clonotype. The CDR3 here is CASSISDRGGYGYTF. The CDR3 region has the DNA TGTGCCAGTAGTATTTCAGACAGGGGCGGCTATGGCTACACCTTC. The V call is TRBV19, the J call TRBJ1-2; 8 bases align to TRBD1. The germline V gene has CDR1 LNHDA and CDR2 SQIVND (reference sequence). This CDR3 comprises 15 residues. Germline trimming cut 3 bases from V and 4 bases from J; bases unmatched to any gene: 7.

The chain couples TRBV12-3 or TRBV12-4 to TRBJ2-1; 10 bases map to TRBD2. The CDR3 totals 15 residues. With V trimmed by 7 bases and J by 6 bases, 9 bases remained unmatched. CDR3 region: CASTPVAGGTNEQFF. Written as DNA, the CDR3 is TGTGCCAGCACTCCCGTAGCGGGGGGTACCAATGAGCAGTTCTTC.

The chain has TRBV28 and TRBJ2-7; D perhaps matches TRBD1 (7 bases). Germline V gene sequence: CDR1 MDHEN, CDR2 SYDVKM. This CDR3 contains 15 residues. Trimming removed 6 bases from V and 6 bases from J, with 21 bases in between. This chain's CDR3 is CASSPSDREVAEQYF. For the CDR3, the DNA is TGTGCCAGCAGCCCCTCTGACAGGGAGGTAGCCGAGCAGTACTTC.

This rearrangement joins TRBV10-3 to TRBJ2-1; 7 positions agree with TRBD1. The CDR3 has 14 amino acids. V trimming: 7 bases; J trimming: 0 bases; junction bases outside the gene matches: 3. CDR1 is ENHRY and CDR2 is SYGVKD in the germline V gene. Here the CDR3 DNA reads TGTGCCATCAAGGGACAGAGCTCCTACAATGAGCAGTTCTTC. Its protein product is CAIKGQSSYNEQFF.

This clonotype was counted many times. The chain is built from TRBV11-2 and TRBJ1-2; D perhaps matches TRBD1 (5 bases). The length of the CDR3 is 13 residues. V was cut by 1 base and J by 7 bases, with 10 bases left in between. Per germline, CDR1 SGHAT and CDR2 FQNNGV. The CDR3 loop reads CASSLGGGAGYTF. The CDR3, as DNA: TGTGCCAGCAGCTTAGGCGGGGGAGCTGGCTACACCTTC.

This clonotype was observed at least ten times. V gene TRBV4-2 combines with J gene TRBJ1-6, with TRBD1 matching over 10 bases. Germline V gene data show CDR1 as LGHNA and CDR2 as YNFKEQ. The CDR3 extends over 17 amino acids. The junction had 6 bases not matched to a gene; V was cut back by 0 bases and J by 7 bases. The CDR3 DNA reads as TGTGCCAGCAGCCAAGAACCCCGGACAGGGGGGAATTCACCCCTCCACTTT. It is translated as CASSQEPRTGGNSPLHF.

The table lists this clonotype with a few counts. The chain combines TRBV7-2 with TRBJ2-3; D tentatively reads TRBD1 or TRBD2 (6 bases each). From germline, CDR1 is SGHTA and CDR2 FQGNSA. The V end was cut by 5 bases, the J end by 4 bases, with 16 bases between. This CDR3 contains 15 residues. The CDR3 sequence is CASSPWGAGADTQYF. CDR3 coding DNA: TGTGCCAGCAGCCCCTGGGGGGCAGGGGCAGATACGCAGTATTTT.

This clonotype was picked up many times. The chain carries TRBV27 and TRBJ2-2; TRBD1 agrees at 8 bases. The V gene's germline CDR1 is MNHEY and CDR2 SMNVEV (reference sequence). V was clipped by 2 bases and J by 8 bases; unmatched bases: 10. The CDR3 has 16 residues. The CDR3, as DNA: TGTGCCAGCAGTTTAAACAGGGGGACGTTATGGGGGGAGCTGTTTTTT. Translating it yields CASSLNRGTLWGELFF.

The sample holds many counts of this clonotype. J is TRBJ1-6 and V is TRBV5-6; D remains ambiguous. The CDR3 runs to 16 residues. Per germline, CDR1 SGHDT and CDR2 YYEEEE. V was trimmed by 0 bases and J by 7 bases, leaving 14 bases between them. CDR3 in DNA: TGTGCCAGCAGCTTGGATGGTATCGGGGAGAATTCACCCCTCCACTTT. Protein product: CASSLDGIGENSPLHF.

In its sample, this clonotype was seen many times. V is TRBV5-1 and J is TRBJ1-5, with D unresolved. Germline assignment: CDR1 SGHRS and CDR2 YFSETQ. The CDR3 contains 15 residues. With 0 bases removed from V and 0 bases from J, the gap between germline ends came to 7 bases. CDR3 residues: CASSLDGSSNQPQHF. In DNA, the CDR3 is TGCGCCAGCAGCTTGGACGGGAGTAGCAATCAGCCCCAGCATTTT. Supplemented by reference TRBV5-1 and TRBJ1-5, the full variable domain reads KAGVTQTPRYLIKTRGQQVTLSCSPISGHRSVSWYQQTPGQGLQFLFEYFSETQRNKGNFPGRFSGRQFSNSRSEMNVSTLELGDSALYLCASSLDGSSNQPQHFGDGTRLSIL.

The chain is built from TRBV11-2 and TRBJ2-1, with TRBD2 matching 11 bases. The V and J ends lost 5 bases and 0 bases, in that order; junction bases with no gene match: 12. The CDR3 contains 19 residues. Germline-derived CDR1 and CDR2 are SGHAT and FQNNGV. CDR3: CASSAQLAGALSSYNEQFF. CDR3 in DNA: TGTGCCAGCAGCGCCCAACTAGCGGGGGCTTTGAGCTCCTACAATGAGCAGTTCTTC.

This clonotype was observed many times. The chain combines TRBV4-2 with TRBJ2-7; 10 nucleotides align to TRBD2. V gave up 0 bases and J gave up 1 base; unmatched junction bases: 9. From germline, CDR1 is LGHNA and CDR2 YNFKEQ. The CDR3 extends over 18 amino acids. The CDR3 region is CASSQDYWLAGASYEQYF. The CDR3 DNA sequence: TGTGCCAGCAGCCAAGATTATTGGCTAGCGGGGGCTTCCTACGAGCAGTACTTC.

In this sample, this clonotype turned up many times. This chain links TRBV12-3 or TRBV12-4 with TRBJ1-1; 7 bases align to TRBD1. CDR3 length equals 15 residues. The ends lost 6 bases at V and 0 bases at J; junction bases unmatched: 7. The CDR3 is CASSRDRLVNTEAFF. In DNA form, the CDR3 reads TGTGCCAGCAGCAGGGACAGACTTGTGAACACTGAAGCTTTCTTT.

The chain carries TRBV15 and TRBJ2-2; D not certain. The CDR3 loop spans 14 amino acids. V was shortened by 3 bases and J by 2 bases, with 7 bases between the two germline ends. Germline V CDR1 and CDR2: LNHNV, YYDKDF (reference sequence). DNA for the CDR3: TGTGCCACCAGCAGGGGTATTAACACCGGGGAGCTGTTTTTT. Translation gives CATSRGINTGELFF.

CDR3 nucleotides: TGTGCCAGCAGCTTAGTAGTGTCGGTACCGAAGCAGTTCTTC. Translated, it gives CASSLVVSVPKQFF. J is TRBJ2-1 and V is TRBV7-9; D is unclear. Germline values: CDR1 SEHNR, CDR2 FQNEAQ (reference sequence). The CDR3 is 14 residues long. Deletions cut 1 base from V and 11 bases from J, with 15 bases between.